Listed below are T cell receptor beta chains from one sample, sequenced in a study of T cell responses to AZD1222 COVID-19 vaccine. Sequencing used immunoSEQ multiplex PCR; TCRdb keeps in-frame clones, though not all of them. The sample has about 86,000 clones; almost 80% are singletons. This material consisted of peripheral blood, taken on day 0 of AZD1222 vaccination. The origin of the receptors is an adult in good health. CDR3s include the opening cysteine and the closing phenylalanine or tryptophan. Each record gives: D gene, V gene, clone size, J gene, CDR3 DNA, CDR3 protein. A D gene is named only where the DNA matches it firmly. Size values are once, few and many counts, or a class for expanded clones, and some rows have none.

>TRBD1|TRBV7-9|NA|TRBJ1-5
TGTGCCAGCAGCCGGCAGGGGGGTAATCAGCCCCAGCATTTT
CASSRQGGNQPQHF
>NA|TRBV27|NA|TRBJ2-7
TGTGCCAGCACCCTATATGGGGGGTCAGGATACGAGCAGTACTTC
CASTLYGGSGYEQYF
>TRBD2|TRBV7-2|once|TRBJ2-3
TGTGCCAGCAGCCTCGGACCGGGACTAAGGCCATCAGATACGCAGTATTTT
CASSLGPGLRPSDTQYF
>TRBD2|TRBV19|NA|TRBJ2-1
TGTGCCAGCCAACTAGCGGGCCAATACAATGAGCAGTTCTTC
CASQLAGQYNEQFF
>NA|TRBV5-8|once|TRBJ1-4
TGTGCCAGCAGCCCCAGACCGACTAATGAAAAACTGTTTTTT
CASSPRPTNEKLFF
>TRBD1|TRBV5-6|NA|TRBJ1-3
TGTGCCAGCAGCCCCTTATATGACAGGGGTGAAAACACCATATATTTT
CASSPLYDRGENTIYF
>NA|TRBV27|NA|TRBJ2-7
TGTGCCAGCAGTCCACTGACTAGCTACGAGCAGTACTTC
CASSPLTSYEQYF
>NA|TRBV6-5|NA|TRBJ1-2
TGTGCCAGCAGTTACGGGGCCGGGGGCATCGACTATGGCTACACCTTC
CASSYGAGGIDYGYTF
>NA|TRBV5-1|once|TRBJ2-2
TGCGCCAGCAGCTTGGAATCGGGAGTTTTCGGGGAGCTGTTTTTT
CASSLESGVFGELFF
>NA|TRBV30|NA|TRBJ2-3
TGTGCCTGGAGGATCAAGGGGTGGGGGGATACGCAGTATTTT
CAWRIKGWGDTQYF
>NA|TRBV5-5|NA|TRBJ1-6
TGTGCCAGCAGCCAACTCACGGGGGCGGACTCACCCCTCCACTTT
CASSQLTGADSPLHF
>TRBD2|TRBV6-1|NA|TRBJ2-3
TGTGCCAGCAGTGAACTAGCGGGAGGGTCGACGGTAGATACGCAGTATTTT
CASSELAGGSTVDTQYF
>NA|TRBV27|NA|TRBJ1-1
TGTGCCAGCAGACTAGGGGAGCACACTGAAGCTTTCTTT
CASRLGEHTEAFF
>NA|TRBV28|NA|TRBJ2-7
TGTGCCAGCAGCTCTCAAGGCCTCGAGCAGTACTTC
CASSSQGLEQYF
>NA|TRBV25-1|once|TRBJ1-5
TGTGCCAGCAGTGCCGGAAGGGGGAAGGAACAGCCCCAGCATTTT
CASSAGRGKEQPQHF
>TRBD1|TRBV5-8|NA|TRBJ1-2
TGTGCCAGCAGCCTATTTACTACCGGGACAGCCTATGGCTACACCTTC
CASSLFTTGTAYGYTF
>TRBD1|TRBV7-8|NA|TRBJ2-3
TGTGCCAGCAGCTTAAAGGCAGGGGGTCAGGCAGATACGCAGTATTTT
CASSLKAGGQADTQYF
>NA|TRBV7-9|NA|TRBJ1-1
TGTGCCAGCAGCTTAGAGGATGGAACTGAAGCTTTCTTT
CASSLEDGTEAFF
>TRBD2|TRBV6-5|NA|TRBJ2-7
TGTGCCAGCAGTTACTCCTCGACTAGCGGAACCTACGAGCAGTACTTC
CASSYSSTSGTYEQYF
>TRBD1|TRBV6-1|NA|TRBJ1-1
TGTGCCAGCAGTGAAGTGGGACAGGGGGGGACTGAAGCTTTCTTT
CASSEVGQGGTEAFF
>NA|TRBV5-1|few|TRBJ2-3
TGCGCCAGCAGCCTAGGACAGCAGGGCACAGATACGCAGTATTTT
CASSLGQQGTDTQYF
>NA|TRBV20-1|NA|TRBJ2-3
TGCAGTGCTTCTTTTACAGATACGCAGTATTTT
CSASFTDTQYF